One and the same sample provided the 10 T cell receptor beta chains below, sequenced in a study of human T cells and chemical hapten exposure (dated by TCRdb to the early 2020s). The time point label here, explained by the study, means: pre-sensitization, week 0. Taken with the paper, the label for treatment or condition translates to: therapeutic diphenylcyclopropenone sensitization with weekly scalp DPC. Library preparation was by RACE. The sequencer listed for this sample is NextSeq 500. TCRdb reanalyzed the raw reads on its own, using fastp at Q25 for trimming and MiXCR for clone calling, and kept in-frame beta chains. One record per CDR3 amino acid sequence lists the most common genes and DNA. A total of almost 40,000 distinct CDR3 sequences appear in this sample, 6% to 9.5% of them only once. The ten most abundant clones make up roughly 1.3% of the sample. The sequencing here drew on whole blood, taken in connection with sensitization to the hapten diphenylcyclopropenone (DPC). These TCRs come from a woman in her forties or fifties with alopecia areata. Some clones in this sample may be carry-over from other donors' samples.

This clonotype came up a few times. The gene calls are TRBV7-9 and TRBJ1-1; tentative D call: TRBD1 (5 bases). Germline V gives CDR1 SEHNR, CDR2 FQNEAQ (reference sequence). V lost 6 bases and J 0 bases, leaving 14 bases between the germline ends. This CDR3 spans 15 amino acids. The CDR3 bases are TGTGCCAGCAGTTCCTGGGGCGCGGTGAACACTGAAGCTTTCTTT. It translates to CASSSWGAVNTEAFF.

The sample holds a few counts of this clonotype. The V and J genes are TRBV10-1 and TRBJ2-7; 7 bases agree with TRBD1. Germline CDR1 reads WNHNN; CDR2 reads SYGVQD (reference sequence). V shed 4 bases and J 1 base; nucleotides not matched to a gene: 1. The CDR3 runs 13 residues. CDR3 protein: CASSVRGSYEQYF. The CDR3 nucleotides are TGCGCCAGCAGTGTCAGGGGGTCCTACGAGCAGTACTTC.

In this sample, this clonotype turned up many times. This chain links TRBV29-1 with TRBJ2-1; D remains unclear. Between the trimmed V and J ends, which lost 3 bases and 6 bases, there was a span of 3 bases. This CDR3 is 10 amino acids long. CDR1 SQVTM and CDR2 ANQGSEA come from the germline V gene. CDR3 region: CSVEGNEQFF. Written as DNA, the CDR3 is TGCAGCGTTGAGGGCAATGAGCAGTTCTTC.

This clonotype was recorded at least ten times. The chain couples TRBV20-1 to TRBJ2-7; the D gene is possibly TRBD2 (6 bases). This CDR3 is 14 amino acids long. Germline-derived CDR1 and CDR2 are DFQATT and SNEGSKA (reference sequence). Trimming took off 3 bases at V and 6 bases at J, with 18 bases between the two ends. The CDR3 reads CSASLPGLSFEQYF. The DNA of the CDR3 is TGCAGTGCTAGTTTGCCGGGACTGAGCTTCGAGCAGTACTTC.

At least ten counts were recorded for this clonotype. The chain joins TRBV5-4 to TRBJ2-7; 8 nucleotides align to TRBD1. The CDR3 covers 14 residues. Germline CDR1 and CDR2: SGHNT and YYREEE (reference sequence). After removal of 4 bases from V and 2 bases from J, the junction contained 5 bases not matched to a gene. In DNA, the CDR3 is TGTGCCAGCAGCCTGACAGGGGCACCCTACGAGCAGTACTTC. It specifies CASSLTGAPYEQYF. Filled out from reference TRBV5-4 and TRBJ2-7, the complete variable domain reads ETGVTQSPTHLIKTRGQQVTLRCSSQSGHNTVSWYQQALGQGPQFIFQYYREEENGRGNFPPRFSGLQFPNYSSELNVNALELDDSALYLCASSLTGAPYEQYFGPGTRLTVT.

This chain's CDR3 is CASSLAGENYGYTF. CDR3 in DNA: TGCGCCAGCAGCTTGGCGGGGGAGAACTATGGCTACACCTTC. The V gene is TRBV5-1, the J gene TRBJ1-2; D might be TRBD1 (5 bases). The CDR3 extends over 14 amino acids. The V end lost 0 bases, the J end lost 2 bases, and 8 bases lay between the germline ends. CDR1 and CDR2 (germline): SGHRS, YFSETQ.

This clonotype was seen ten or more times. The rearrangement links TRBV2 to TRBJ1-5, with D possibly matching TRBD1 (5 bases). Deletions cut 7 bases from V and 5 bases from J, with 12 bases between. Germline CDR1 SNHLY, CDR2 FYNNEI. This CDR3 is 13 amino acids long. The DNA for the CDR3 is TGTGCCAGCAATTTTGGGGGTGATCAGCCCCAGCATTTT. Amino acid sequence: CASNFGGDQPQHF.

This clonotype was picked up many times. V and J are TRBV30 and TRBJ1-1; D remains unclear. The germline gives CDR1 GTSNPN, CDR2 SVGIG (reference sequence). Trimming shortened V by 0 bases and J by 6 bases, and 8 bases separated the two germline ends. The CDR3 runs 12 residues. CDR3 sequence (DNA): TGTGCCTGGAGTGTACTGGGCCCTGAAGCTTTCTTT. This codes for CAWSVLGPEAFF.

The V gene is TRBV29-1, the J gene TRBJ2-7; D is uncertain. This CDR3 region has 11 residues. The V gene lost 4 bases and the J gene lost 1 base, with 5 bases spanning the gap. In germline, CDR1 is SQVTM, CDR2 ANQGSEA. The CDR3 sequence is CSVADSYEQYF. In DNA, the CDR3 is TGCAGCGTTGCCGATTCCTACGAGCAGTACTTC.

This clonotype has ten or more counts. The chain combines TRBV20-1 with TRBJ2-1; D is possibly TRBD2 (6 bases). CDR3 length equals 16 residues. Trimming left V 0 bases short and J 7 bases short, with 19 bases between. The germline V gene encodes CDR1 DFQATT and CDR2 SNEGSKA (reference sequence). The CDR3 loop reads CSARDMIWASENEQFF. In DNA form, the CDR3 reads TGCAGTGCTAGAGACATGATCTGGGCTAGCGAGAATGAGCAGTTCTTC.